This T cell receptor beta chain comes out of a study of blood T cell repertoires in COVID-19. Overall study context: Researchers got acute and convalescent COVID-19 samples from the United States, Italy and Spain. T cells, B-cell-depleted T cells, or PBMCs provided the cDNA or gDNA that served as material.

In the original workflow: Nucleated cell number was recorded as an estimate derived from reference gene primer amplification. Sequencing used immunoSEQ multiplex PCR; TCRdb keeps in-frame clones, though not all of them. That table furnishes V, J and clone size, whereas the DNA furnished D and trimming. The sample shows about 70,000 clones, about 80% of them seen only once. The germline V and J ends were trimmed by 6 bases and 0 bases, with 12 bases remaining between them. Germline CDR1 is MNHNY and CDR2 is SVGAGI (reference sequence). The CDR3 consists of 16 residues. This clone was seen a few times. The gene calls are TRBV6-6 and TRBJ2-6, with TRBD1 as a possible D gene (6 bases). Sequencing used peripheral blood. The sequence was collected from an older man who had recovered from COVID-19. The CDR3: CASSPVGGSGANVLTF. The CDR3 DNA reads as TGTGCCAGCAGCCCCGTAGGGGGCTCTGGGGCCAACGTCCTGACTTTC.